A selection of T cell receptor beta chains follows, all from one sample in a study of blood T cell repertoires in COVID-19. The table came from immunoSEQ multiplex PCR; TCRdb's copy has only in-frame clones and leaves some out. The sample has a few hundred thousand clones, around 81% seen once. Sequenced material: PBMCs or T cells enriched from blood (not recorded which). All receptors derive from a woman aged 40-49 years with acute COVID-19. The CDR3 runs from the conserved cysteine through the conserved F or W. Each record gives: V gene, D gene, J gene, clone size, CDR3 protein, CDR3 DNA. The D gene is left open where the match is weak. Where a row states a size, it is once, few, many or the class of an expanded clone; other rows omit it.

TRBV7-7	TRBD2	TRBJ2-1	.	CASSRGLAGDSGEQFF	TGTGCTAGCAGCCGTGGACTAGCGGGAGATTCGGGGGAGCAGTTCTTC
TRBV28	TRBD1	TRBJ2-7	.	CASSVGQAYYEQYF	TGTGCCAGCAGTGTTGGACAGGCCTACTACGAGCAGTACTTC
TRBV28	.	TRBJ2-1	.	CASSPPVPGLSNEQFF	TGTGCCAGCAGTCCCCCGGTACCAGGTCTATCCAATGAGCAGTTCTTC
TRBV28	.	TRBJ1-5	.	CASRLIHQPQHF	TGTGCCAGCAGGCTAATACATCAGCCCCAGCATTTT
TRBV4-2	.	TRBJ2-7	.	CASSNGGAGSPYEQYF	TGTGCCAGCAGCAACGGTGGGGCAGGGTCGCCGTACGAGCAGTACTTC
TRBV4-3	TRBD2	TRBJ2-7	.	CASSHPGTSAYLGYEQYF	TGCGCCAGCAGCCATCCCGGGACTAGCGCATATTTGGGGTACGAGCAGTACTTC
TRBV12-3/TRBV12-4	TRBD1	TRBJ2-2	.	CASRTGGGKLFF	TGTGCCAGCAGGACAGGGGGCGGGAAGCTGTTTTTT
TRBV10-3	.	TRBJ2-1	.	CAIRGGGSKGEQFF	TGTGCCATCAGGGGGGGCGGGAGTAAAGGTGAGCAGTTCTTC
TRBV6-5	.	TRBJ1-1	.	CATFLRVWKNTEAFF	TGTGCCACCTTTTTGAGGGTATGGAAGAACACTGAAGCTTTCTTT
TRBV28	TRBD1	TRBJ1-1	.	CASSSQDRGRAFF	TGTGCCAGCAGTTCCCAGGACAGGGGACGGGCTTTCTTT
TRBV28	TRBD1	TRBJ1-3	.	CASTLFGTALSGNTIYF	TGTGCCAGCACCCTATTCGGGACAGCTCTTTCTGGAAACACCATATATTTT
TRBV5-1	.	TRBJ1-2	.	CASSLSGQAPNYGYTF	TGCGCCAGCAGCTTGTCAGGCCAGGCGCCCAACTATGGCTACACCTTC
TRBV5-4	TRBD1	TRBJ1-1	.	CASSPDRGEAFF	TGTGCCAGCAGCCCTGACAGGGGCGAAGCTTTCTTT
TRBV6-5	.	TRBJ1-5	.	CASAWTYSNQPQHF	TGTGCCAGCGCCTGGACTTATAGCAATCAGCCCCAGCATTTT
TRBV5-8	.	TRBJ2-1	.	CASSSLRTYNEQFF	TGTGCCAGCAGCAGTCTACGAACCTACAATGAGCAGTTCTTC
TRBV19	.	TRBJ1-2	.	CASSPDTRTGNYGYTF	TGTGCCAGTAGTCCCGACACCCGGACGGGGAACTATGGCTACACCTTC
TRBV27	.	TRBJ1-5	.	CASRIREGNQPQHF	TGTGCCAGCAGAATCAGGGAGGGCAATCAGCCCCAGCATTTT
TRBV10-1	TRBD1	TRBJ1-1	.	CASSLTGQTEAFF	TGCGCCAGCAGTTTGACAGGGCAAACTGAAGCTTTCTTT
TRBV3-1/TRBV3-2	.	TRBJ1-4	.	CASSQGPGDNEKLFF	TGTGCCAGCAGCCAAGGACCGGGGGATAATGAAAAACTGTTTTTT
TRBV7-3	TRBD2	TRBJ2-1	.	CASSPGLAQTQFF	TGTGCCAGCAGCCCCGGACTAGCGCAGACTCAGTTCTTC
TRBV2	TRBD1	TRBJ1-1	.	CASSRDSPQKAFF	TGTGCCAGCAGCCGGGACAGTCCCCAAAAAGCTTTCTTT
TRBV28	TRBD2	TRBJ2-7	once	CASSFGSGSYEQYF	TGTGCCAGCAGTTTCGGTAGCGGGAGTTACGAGCAGTACTTC
TRBV6-2/TRBV6-3	TRBD1	TRBJ2-7	.	CASSYEGAASYEQYF	TGTGCCAGCAGTTACGAGGGGGCGGCTTCCTACGAGCAGTACTTC
TRBV18	.	TRBJ2-3	.	CASSPPRQESTDTQYF	TGTGCCAGCTCACCACCGAGACAGGAAAGCACAGATACGCAGTATTTT
TRBV28	TRBD2	TRBJ2-7	.	CASRFQLAGGGEQYF	TGTGCCAGCAGGTTCCAACTAGCGGGAGGAGGCGAGCAGTACTTC